The clone carrying this TCR beta chain has more than one count but fewer than ten. Its antigen is not known. The data stem from a study of CD8 T cells in ankylosing spondylitis. There are 13 residues in the CDR3. Germline CDR1 reads MNHEY; CDR2 reads SVGEGT. V lost 4 bases to trimming and J lost 5 bases, with 9 bases between them. Whole-study findings and limits: Reportedly, significant enrichment of disease-linked clones occurred in matched ankylosing spondylitis synovial fluid. Apparently characteristic of ankylosing spondylitis blood was a TCR beta motif (roughly eight highly homologous variants). Existing reports had already noted some motif variants in reactive arthritis synovial fluid and blood. Those disease-linked clones were CD8+; they were also relatively rare in peripheral blood.

Using quantitative 5'-RACE with molecular barcodes, the authors made TCR beta libraries. TCRdb re-analysed the 5' RACE reads in MiXCR, keeping a single row per CDR3 protein. The repertoire includes some 450,000 distinct CDR3 sequences, more than 15% of them detected once, and over 1% sits in the top ten. The chain couples TRBV6-2 or TRBV6-3 to TRBJ2-1; a weak D match, TRBD1 (5 bases). The sample comprised blood, either unsorted or a sorted T cell fraction (not recorded which). The clonotype was recovered from a male donor with ankylosing spondylitis. CDR3 amino acids: CASSSDSHNEQFF. CDR3 bases: TGTGCCAGCAGTTCCGACAGCCACAATGAGCAGTTCTTC.